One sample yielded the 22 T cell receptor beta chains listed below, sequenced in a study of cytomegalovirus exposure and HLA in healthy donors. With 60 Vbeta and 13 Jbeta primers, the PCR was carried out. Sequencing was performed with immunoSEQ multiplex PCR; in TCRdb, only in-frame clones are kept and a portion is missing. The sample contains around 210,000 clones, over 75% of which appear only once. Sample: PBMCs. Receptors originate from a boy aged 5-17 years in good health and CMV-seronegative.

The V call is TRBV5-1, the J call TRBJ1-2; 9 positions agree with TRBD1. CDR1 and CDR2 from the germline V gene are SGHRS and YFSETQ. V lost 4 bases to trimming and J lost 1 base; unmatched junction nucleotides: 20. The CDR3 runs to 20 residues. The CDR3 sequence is CASSRPLGTGRARGNYGYTF. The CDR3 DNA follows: TGCGCCAGCAGCCGTCCTCTAGGGACAGGGCGGGCTCGAGGTAACTATGGCTACACCTTC.

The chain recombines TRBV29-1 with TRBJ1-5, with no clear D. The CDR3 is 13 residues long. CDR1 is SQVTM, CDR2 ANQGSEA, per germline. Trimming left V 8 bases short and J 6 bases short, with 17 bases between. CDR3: CSIQTFAGQPQHF. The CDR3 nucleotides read TGCAGCATACAGACATTCGCCGGTCAGCCCCAGCATTTT.

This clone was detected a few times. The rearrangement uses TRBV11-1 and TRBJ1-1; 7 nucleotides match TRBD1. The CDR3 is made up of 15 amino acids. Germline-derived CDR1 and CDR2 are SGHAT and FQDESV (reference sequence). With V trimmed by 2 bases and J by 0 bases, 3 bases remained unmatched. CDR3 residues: CASSLLTGLNTEAFF. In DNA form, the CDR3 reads TGTGCCAGCAGCTTATTGACAGGGTTGAACACTGAAGCTTTCTTT.

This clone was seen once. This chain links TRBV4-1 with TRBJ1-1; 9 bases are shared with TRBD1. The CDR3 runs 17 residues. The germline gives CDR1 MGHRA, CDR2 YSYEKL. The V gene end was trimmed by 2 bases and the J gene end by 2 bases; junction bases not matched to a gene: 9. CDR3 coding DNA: TGCGCCAGCAGCCAACCAAAGGACAGGGGCTATAACACTGAAGCTTTCTTT. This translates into CASSQPKDRGYNTEAFF.

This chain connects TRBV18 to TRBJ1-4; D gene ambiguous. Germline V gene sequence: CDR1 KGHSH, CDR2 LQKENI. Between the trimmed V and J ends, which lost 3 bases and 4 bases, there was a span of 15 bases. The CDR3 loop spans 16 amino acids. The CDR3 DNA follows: TGTGCCAGCTCACCTACTCCGACGGGGTTTAATGAAAAACTGTTTTTT. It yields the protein CASSPTPTGFNEKLFF.

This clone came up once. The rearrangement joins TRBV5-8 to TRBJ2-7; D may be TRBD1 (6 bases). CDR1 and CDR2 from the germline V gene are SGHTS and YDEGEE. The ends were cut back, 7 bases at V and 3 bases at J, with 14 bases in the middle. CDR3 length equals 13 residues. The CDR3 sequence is CASRARGDYEQYF. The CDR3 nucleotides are TGTGCCAGCCGCGCCAGGGGAGACTACGAGCAGTACTTC.

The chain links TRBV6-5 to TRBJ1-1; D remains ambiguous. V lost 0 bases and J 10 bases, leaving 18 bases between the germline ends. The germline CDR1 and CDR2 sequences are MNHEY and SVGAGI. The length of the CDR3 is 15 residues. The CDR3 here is CASSYSIGDRGGAFF. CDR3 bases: TGTGCCAGCAGTTACTCGATCGGCGATCGGGGTGGAGCTTTCTTT.

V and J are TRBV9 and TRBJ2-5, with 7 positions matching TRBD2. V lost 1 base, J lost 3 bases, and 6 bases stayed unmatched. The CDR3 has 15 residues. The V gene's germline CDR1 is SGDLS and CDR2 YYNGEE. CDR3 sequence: CASSVSAGVKETQYF. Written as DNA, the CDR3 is TGTGCCAGCAGCGTATCCGCGGGAGTTAAAGAGACCCAGTACTTC.

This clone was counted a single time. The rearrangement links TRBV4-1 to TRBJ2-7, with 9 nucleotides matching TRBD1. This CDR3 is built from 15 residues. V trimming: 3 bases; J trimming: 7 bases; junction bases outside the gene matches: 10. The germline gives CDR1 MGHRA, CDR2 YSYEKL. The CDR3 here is CASSHPGQGRGEQYF. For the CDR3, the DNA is TGCGCCAGCAGCCATCCCGGACAGGGGCGAGGGGAGCAGTACTTC.

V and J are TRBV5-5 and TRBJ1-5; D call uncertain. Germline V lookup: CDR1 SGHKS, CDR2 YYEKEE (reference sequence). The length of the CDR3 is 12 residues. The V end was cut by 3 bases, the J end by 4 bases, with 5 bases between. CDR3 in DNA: TGTGCCAGCAGCTCCCTTAATCAGCCCCAGCATTTT. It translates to CASSSLNQPQHF.

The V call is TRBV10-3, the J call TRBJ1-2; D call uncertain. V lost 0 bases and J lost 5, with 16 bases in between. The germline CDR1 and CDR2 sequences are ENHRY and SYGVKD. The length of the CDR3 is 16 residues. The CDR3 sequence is CAISESILGIFYGYTF. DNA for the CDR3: TGTGCCATCAGTGAGTCGATTCTCGGGATATTTTATGGCTACACCTTC.

For the CDR3, the DNA is TGCAGTGCTAGGCACGGGGAAAAACTGTTTTTT. The encoded protein is CSARHGEKLFF. This sequence joins TRBV20-1 and TRBJ1-4; D not resolved. This CDR3 has 11 amino acids. The V and J ends lost 3 bases and 8 bases respectively, with 7 bases between them. Looked up from germline, CDR1 is DFQATT and CDR2 is SNEGSKA (reference sequence).

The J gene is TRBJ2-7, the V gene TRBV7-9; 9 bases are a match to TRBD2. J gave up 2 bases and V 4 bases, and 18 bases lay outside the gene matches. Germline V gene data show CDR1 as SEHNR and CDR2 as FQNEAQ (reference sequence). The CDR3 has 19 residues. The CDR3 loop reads CASSSRRSSGRFRTYEQYF. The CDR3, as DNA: TGTGCCAGCAGCTCCCGTAGATCGAGCGGGAGGTTTCGGACCTACGAGCAGTACTTC.

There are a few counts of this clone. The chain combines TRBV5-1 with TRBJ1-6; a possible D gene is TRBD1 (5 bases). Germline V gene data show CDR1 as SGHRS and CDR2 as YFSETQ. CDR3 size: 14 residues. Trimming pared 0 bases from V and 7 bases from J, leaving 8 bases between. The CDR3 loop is CASSLGQPNSPLHF. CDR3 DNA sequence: TGCGCCAGCAGCTTGGGACAGCCCAATTCACCCCTCCACTTT.

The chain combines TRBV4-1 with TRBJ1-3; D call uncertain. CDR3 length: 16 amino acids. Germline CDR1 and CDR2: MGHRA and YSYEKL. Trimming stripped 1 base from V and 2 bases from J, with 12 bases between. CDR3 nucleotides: TGCGCCAGCAGCCAAGTGGCGGGAATCCCTGGAAACACCATATATTTT. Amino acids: CASSQVAGIPGNTIYF.

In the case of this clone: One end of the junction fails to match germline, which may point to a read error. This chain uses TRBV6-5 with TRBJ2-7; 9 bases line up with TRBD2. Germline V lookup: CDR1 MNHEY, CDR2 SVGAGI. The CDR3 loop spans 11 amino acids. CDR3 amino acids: CASSTGTSTNF. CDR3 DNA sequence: TGTGCCAGCAGCACCGGGACTAGCACGAACTTC.

The CDR3 is CASSPDRKGYTF. CDR3 in DNA: TGTGCCAGCAGCCCCGACAGAAAAGGCTACACCTTC. The chain has TRBV6-5 and TRBJ1-2; a possible D gene is TRBD1 (5 bases). Germline V CDR1 and CDR2: MNHEY, SVGAGI. V was cut by 6 bases and J by 8 bases, with 13 bases left in between. The CDR3 has 12 amino acids.

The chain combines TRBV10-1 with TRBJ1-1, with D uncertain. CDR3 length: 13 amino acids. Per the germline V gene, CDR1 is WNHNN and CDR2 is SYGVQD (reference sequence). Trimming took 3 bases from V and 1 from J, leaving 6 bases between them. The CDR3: CASSEVRNTEAFF. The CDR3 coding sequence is TGCGCCAGCAGTGAAGTCAGGAACACTGAAGCTTTCTTT.

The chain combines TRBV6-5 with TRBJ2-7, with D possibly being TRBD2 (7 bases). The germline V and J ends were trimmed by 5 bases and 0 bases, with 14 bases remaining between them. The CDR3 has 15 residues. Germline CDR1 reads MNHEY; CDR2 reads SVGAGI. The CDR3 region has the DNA TGTGCCAGCAGTCCCCAGGCGGGGGCCTCCTACGAGCAGTACTTC. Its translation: CASSPQAGASYEQYF.

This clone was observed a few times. The CDR3 sequence is CASSVSYADTQYF. The CDR3 DNA is TGTGCCAGCAGCGTATCCTACGCAGATACGCAGTATTTT. V is TRBV9 and J is TRBJ2-3; the D is unclear. V lost 1 base and J 4 bases, leaving 7 bases between the germline ends. Germline V gene lookup returns CDR1 SGDLS and CDR2 YYNGEE. The CDR3 consists of 13 residues.

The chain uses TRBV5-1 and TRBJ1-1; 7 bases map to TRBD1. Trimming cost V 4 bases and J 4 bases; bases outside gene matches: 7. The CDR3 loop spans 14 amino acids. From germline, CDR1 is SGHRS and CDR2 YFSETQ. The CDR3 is CASSVRQGSTEAFF. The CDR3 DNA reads TGCGCCAGCAGCGTCCGACAGGGCTCCACTGAAGCTTTCTTT. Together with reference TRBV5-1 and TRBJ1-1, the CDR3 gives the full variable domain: KAGVTQTPRYLIKTRGQQVTLSCSPISGHRSVSWYQQTPGQGLQFLFEYFSETQRNKGNFPGRFSGRQFSNSRSEMNVSTLELGDSALYLCASSVRQGSTEAFFGQGTRLTVV.

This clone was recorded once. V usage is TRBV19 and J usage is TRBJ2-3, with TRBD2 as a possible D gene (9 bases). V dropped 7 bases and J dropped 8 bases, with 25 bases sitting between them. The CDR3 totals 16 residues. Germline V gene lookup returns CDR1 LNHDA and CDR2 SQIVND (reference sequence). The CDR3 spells CASTQGAGGVQGTQYF. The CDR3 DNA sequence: TGTGCCAGTACTCAGGGGGCGGGGGGGGTACAGGGTACGCAGTATTTT.